This T cell receptor (beta chain) derives from a study of T cells in Graves' hyperthyroidism and ophthalmopathy. CDR3 length: 16 amino acids. Germline lookup yields CDR1 MNHEY and CDR2 SVGAGI. Unmatched junction bases numbered 4, after V lost 0 bases and J lost 0 bases. Amplification yielded TCR beta CDR3 regions, with RNA transcripts as the source. First-round RT-PCR with HTBI primers amplified the TCR CDR3 region. In TCRdb, the multiplex PCR reads were re-called with MiXCR into one record per CDR3 protein. The data contain about 520,000 distinct CDR3 sequences, 24% of them singletons. Patients were excluded for uncontrolled infection, other autoimmune disease, pregnancy or lactation. In its sample, this clonotype was seen many times.

The rearrangement links TRBV6-5 to TRBJ1-2; 7 bases align to TRBD1. The sequence was collected from a young woman with Graves' ophthalmopathy. The sequenced sample consisted of blood. The CDR3 is CASSYSGTVANYGYTF. The CDR3 DNA is TGTGCCAGCAGTTACTCAGGGACAGTAGCTAACTATGGCTACACCTTC.